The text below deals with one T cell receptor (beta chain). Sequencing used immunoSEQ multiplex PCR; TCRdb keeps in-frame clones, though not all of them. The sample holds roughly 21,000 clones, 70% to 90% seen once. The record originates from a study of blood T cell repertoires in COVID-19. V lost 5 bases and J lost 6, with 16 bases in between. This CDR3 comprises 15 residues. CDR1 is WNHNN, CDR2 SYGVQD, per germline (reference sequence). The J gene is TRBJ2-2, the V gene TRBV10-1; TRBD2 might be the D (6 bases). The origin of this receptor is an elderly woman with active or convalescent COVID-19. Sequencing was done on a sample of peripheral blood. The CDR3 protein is CASSPQVGGAGELFF. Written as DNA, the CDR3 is TGCGCCAGCAGTCCCCAGGTCGGGGGTGCCGGGGAGCTGTTTTTT.